This T cell receptor (beta chain) was sequenced for a study of patients and donors after allogeneic stem cell transplantation. CDR3 length equals 11 residues. With 5 bases removed from V and 8 bases from J, the gap between germline ends came to 10 bases. Germline V gene data show CDR1 as SEHNR and CDR2 as FQNEAQ (reference sequence). TCRdb re-called the RT-PCR reads with MiXCR, one entry per CDR3 protein. The data hold around 200,000 distinct CDR3 sequences, with over 30% observed a single time. The sequenced sample was blood, either unsorted or a sorted T cell fraction (not recorded which). The rearrangement links TRBV7-9 to TRBJ2-7, with D uncertain. This clonotype was obtained from a human donor who was either an allogeneic HSCT recipient or a stem cell or donor lymphocyte infusion donor (not recorded which). It is not recorded whose cells these are; they may come from a transplant donor. CDR3 amino acids: CASSRAGQQYF. CDR3 DNA sequence: TGTGCCAGCAGCCGGGCTGGGCAGCAGTACTTC.